One and the same sample provided the 29 T cell receptor beta chains below, sequenced in a study of blood T cell repertoires in COVID-19. Clones were read by immunoSEQ multiplex PCR, and TCRdb kept only the in-frame ones, dropping some. This sample has roughly 150,000 clones, with approximately 73% found just once. Sequencing was carried out using peripheral blood. The receptor set was obtained from a man aged 60 to 69 with acute or convalescent COVID-19.

This chain uses TRBV27 with TRBJ1-2; TRBD1 might be the D (5 bases). This CDR3 comprises 15 residues. V gave up 6 bases and J gave up 8 bases, with 22 bases separating them. Germline CDR1 is MNHEY and CDR2 is SMNVEV (reference sequence). The CDR3 here is CASSPGRTYGKGYTF. CDR3 nucleotides: TGTGCCAGCAGCCCAGGGAGGACCTATGGCAAGGGCTACACCTTC.

This rearrangement joins TRBV21-1 to TRBJ1-2; the table's TRBD1 call for D was not verified on the DNA. TRBV21-1 counts as a pseudogene. This CDR3 region has 16 residues. CDR3 sequence: CASSKEGWEKGASYTF. As DNA, the CDR3 is TGTGCCAGCAGCAAAGAGGGGTGGGAGAAGGGGGCTAGCTACACCTTC.

Here the CDR3 DNA reads TGTGCCAGCAGCTTAATAGGACAGGGGGCTCGGGAGACCCAGTACTTC. It specifies CASSLIGQGARETQYF. The chain joins TRBV7-3 to TRBJ2-5, with 11 bases aligning to TRBD1. Germline CDR1 SGHTA, CDR2 FQGTGA. V was pared by 1 base and J by 5 bases, with 6 bases of the junction left unmatched. The CDR3 spans 16 residues.

The CDR3 reads CASRQTGVNTEAFF. CDR3 nucleotide sequence: TGTGCCAGCAGGCAAACAGGGGTGAACACTGAAGCTTTCTTT. This chain connects TRBV27 to TRBJ1-1; TRBD1 matches at 7 bases. The CDR3 has 14 residues. Per germline, CDR1 MNHEY and CDR2 SMNVEV (reference sequence). With V trimmed by 6 bases and J by 0 bases, 4 bases remained unmatched.

The chain employs TRBV6-1 and TRBJ2-3; TRBD2 might be the D (6 bases). With 1 base removed from V and 4 bases from J, the gap between germline ends came to 18 bases. Germline loops: CDR1 MNHNS, CDR2 SASEGT. The CDR3 consists of 17 residues. The DNA of the CDR3 is TGTGCCAGCAGTGAAGACCCCGGGACTTCCGTCCCAGATACGCAGTATTTT. It is translated as CASSEDPGTSVPDTQYF.

CDR3 sequence (DNA): TGTGCCAGCAGCCAAGTGGGGAGGGGGACTATTACCTACGAGCAGTACTTC. This translates into CASSQVGRGTITYEQYF. The chain uses TRBV4-2 and TRBJ2-7, with D possibly TRBD2 on 7 matching bases. CDR3 length: 17 amino acids. Germline V lookup: CDR1 LGHNA, CDR2 YNFKEQ. V was trimmed by 1 base and J by 2 bases, leaving 18 bases between them.

This clone has just one count. The rearrangement uses TRBV11-2 and TRBJ2-7, with 9 bases aligning to TRBD1. This CDR3 contains 14 residues. Germline trimming cut 5 bases from V and 3 bases from J; bases unmatched to any gene: 5. The germline CDR1 and CDR2 sequences are SGHAT and FQNNGV. Here the CDR3 DNA reads TGTGCCAGCAGCGCCGGGACAGGGATCTACGAGCAGTACTTC. Its protein product is CASSAGTGIYEQYF.

V is TRBV5-1 and J is TRBJ2-1; 10 bases align to TRBD2. Germline lookup yields CDR1 SGHRS and CDR2 YFSETQ. This CDR3 has 15 residues. V trimming: 4 bases; J trimming: 8 bases; junction bases outside the gene matches: 9. This CDR3 reads CASSAGTSVGDEQFF. CDR3 bases: TGCGCCAGCAGCGCCGGGACTAGCGTGGGAGATGAGCAGTTCTTC.

V and J are TRBV4-1 and TRBJ2-4; 8 positions agree with TRBD1. V dropped 2 bases and J dropped 3; count of bases not matched to a gene: 3. CDR3 size: 15 residues. Germline V gene sequence: CDR1 MGHRA, CDR2 YSYEKL. CDR3 nucleotide sequence: TGCGCCAGCAGCCAAACCGGGACAGGCAAAAACATTCAGTACTTC. This codes for CASSQTGTGKNIQYF.

The rearrangement joins TRBV7-9 to TRBJ1-1, with D unresolved. CDR3 length equals 14 residues. V gave up 5 bases and J gave up 8 bases, with 18 bases separating them. Germline lookup yields CDR1 SEHNR and CDR2 FQNEAQ (reference sequence). CDR3 nucleotides: TGTGCCAGCAGCGTAGAATCGAGTAACCTAGAAGCTTTCTTT. Protein product: CASSVESSNLEAFF.

This clone was recorded a few times. V and J are TRBV28 and TRBJ1-5; the D gene is possibly TRBD1 (6 bases). The CDR3 is 14 amino acids. Germline CDR1 reads MDHEN; CDR2 reads SYDVKM. The V end was cut by 5 bases, the J end by 7 bases, with 15 bases between. This CDR3 reads CASSRQQGWQPQHF. The CDR3 DNA follows: TGTGCCAGCAGTCGCCAACAGGGTTGGCAGCCCCAGCATTTT.

The V call is TRBV2, the J call TRBJ2-4; tentatively, D is TRBD2 (6 bases). Trimming removed 8 bases from V and 0 bases from J, with 14 bases in between. Germline loops: CDR1 SNHLY, CDR2 FYNNEI. The CDR3 runs to 15 residues. The CDR3 reads CASGGNRLAKNIQYF. The CDR3 coding sequence is TGTGCCAGCGGGGGGAATAGACTAGCCAAAAACATTCAGTACTTC.

V usage is TRBV6-6 and J usage is TRBJ1-1; TRBD1 matches 7 bases. The CDR3 runs to 14 residues. The V gene end was trimmed by 4 bases and the J gene end by 3 bases; junction bases not matched to a gene: 5. The germline V gene encodes CDR1 MNHNY and CDR2 SVGAGI (reference sequence). The CDR3 sequence is CASSLQGLDTEAFF. The DNA of the CDR3 is TGTGCCAGCAGTTTACAGGGGTTGGACACTGAAGCTTTCTTT.

The chain combines TRBV7-9 with TRBJ2-3; D is perhaps TRBD2 (6 bases). The CDR3 has 13 residues. The germline V gene encodes CDR1 SEHNR and CDR2 FQNEAQ (reference sequence). With 8 bases removed from V and 6 bases from J, the gap between germline ends came to 15 bases. The CDR3 here is CASEWGETDTQYF. The CDR3, as DNA: TGTGCCAGCGAGTGGGGGGAAACGGATACGCAGTATTTT.

V usage is TRBV18 and J usage is TRBJ1-3; D is ambiguous. The CDR3 has 13 amino acids. CDR1 is KGHSH, CDR2 LQKENI, per germline. V was pared by 4 bases and J by 4 bases, with 8 bases between. As DNA, the CDR3 is TGTGCCAGCTCACGGGGAGGAGGAAACACCATATATTTT. It encodes CASSRGGGNTIYF.

This chain joins TRBV27 and TRBJ2-5; 7 positions match TRBD1. Losses at the gene ends were 3 bases for V and 3 bases for J; bases not matched to a gene: 7. This CDR3 is 15 amino acids long. Per the germline V gene, CDR1 is MNHEY and CDR2 is SMNVEV (reference sequence). The CDR3 is CASSFDLQGKETQYF. The CDR3 region has the DNA TGTGCCAGCAGTTTCGACTTACAGGGGAAAGAGACCCAGTACTTC.

The chain combines TRBV18 with TRBJ1-5, with D hard to call. The V end lost 2 bases, the J end lost 0 bases, and 8 bases lay between the germline ends. Germline V gene sequence: CDR1 KGHSH, CDR2 LQKENI. The CDR3 length is 15 residues. This CDR3 reads CASSPTAYSNQPQHF. CDR3 in DNA: TGTGCCAGCTCACCAACAGCCTATAGCAATCAGCCCCAGCATTTT.

This clone occurred a few times. CDR3 amino acids: CASSPRTGGKIEQYF. The CDR3, as DNA: TGTGCCAGCAGCCCACGGACAGGGGGAAAGATCGAGCAGTACTTC. This chain joins TRBV6-5 and TRBJ2-7; 10 positions match TRBD1. CDR1 MNHEY and CDR2 SVGAGI come from the germline V gene. CDR3 length equals 15 residues. J gave up 6 bases and V 6 bases, and 11 bases lay outside the gene matches.

This clone was recorded a few times. The identical CDR3 is also encoded by other nucleotide sequences in the sample. This chain joins TRBV4-2 and TRBJ2-3; TRBD2 matches at 9 bases. The CDR3 is 15 residues long. V gave up 6 bases and J gave up 1 base; unmatched junction bases: 5. Germline CDR1 is LGHNA and CDR2 is YNFKEQ. The CDR3 protein is CASRRREGGTDTQYF. CDR3 nucleotides: TGTGCCAGCAGAAGGCGGGAGGGGGGCACAGATACGCAGTATTTT.

This rearrangement joins TRBV10-1 to TRBJ2-3; possible D gene TRBD2, 6 bases. Germline loops: CDR1 WNHNN, CDR2 SYGVQD (reference sequence). This CDR3 contains 15 residues. Trimming stripped 6 bases from V and 2 bases from J, with 15 bases between. The CDR3 reads CASRKTAGTTDTQYF. The CDR3 DNA sequence: TGCGCCAGCAGAAAAACGGCGGGAACCACAGATACGCAGTATTTT.

The chain has TRBV28 and TRBJ2-3, with a tentative D call TRBD2 (6 bases). Germline V CDR1 and CDR2: MDHEN, SYDVKM. V was cut by 5 bases and J by 2 bases, with 14 bases left in between. This CDR3 has 15 amino acids. The CDR3 DNA follows: TGTGCCAGCAGTCCGACGGGACTGCTCACAGATACGCAGTATTTT. Protein product: CASSPTGLLTDTQYF.

This clone has a count of ten or more. The rearrangement links TRBV27 to TRBJ2-1; 10 bases are shared with TRBD1. Germline V gene sequence: CDR1 MNHEY, CDR2 SMNVEV (reference sequence). The CDR3 is 15 amino acids. After removal of 3 bases from V and 8 bases from J, the junction contained 7 bases not matched to a gene. CDR3 nucleotide sequence: TGTGCCAGCAGTTTGGTGACAGGGGGCATATATGAGCAGTTCTTC. It yields the protein CASSLVTGGIYEQFF.

The rearrangement uses TRBV19 and TRBJ1-5; 11 positions match TRBD1. CDR1 and CDR2 from the germline V gene are LNHDA and SQIVND (reference sequence). The CDR3 length is 15 residues. V lost 4 bases, J lost 6 bases, and 5 bases stayed unmatched. Written as DNA, the CDR3 is TGTGCCAGTAGTAAGGGACAGGGGGGCAGTCAGCCCCAGCATTTT. Amino acids: CASSKGQGGSQPQHF.

The CDR3: CASSITPGLSSYNEQFF. CDR3 DNA: TGTGCCAGTAGTATTACTCCGGGACTTAGCTCCTACAATGAGCAGTTCTTC. The V call is TRBV19, the J call TRBJ2-1; D perhaps matches TRBD2 (6 bases). Per germline, CDR1 LNHDA and CDR2 SQIVND (reference sequence). The V end lost 3 bases, the J end lost 0 bases, and 15 bases lay between the germline ends. The CDR3 covers 17 residues.

The chain uses TRBV9 and TRBJ2-7; D is possibly TRBD1 (6 bases). Deletions cut 4 bases from V and 13 bases from J, with 21 bases between. The V gene's germline CDR1 is SGDLS and CDR2 YYNGEE. This CDR3 spans 13 amino acids. CDR3 residues: CASSPHLTGFIYF. For the CDR3, the DNA is TGTGCCAGCAGCCCCCACTTGACAGGCTTCATCTACTTC.

V usage is TRBV27 and J usage is TRBJ2-5; maybe TRBD1 (5 bases). Trimming shortened V by 1 base and J by 2 bases, and 11 bases separated the two germline ends. Per the germline V gene, CDR1 is MNHEY and CDR2 is SMNVEV (reference sequence). The CDR3 length is 15 residues. In nucleotides, the CDR3 is TGTGCCAGCAGTTTATATAGGGGCGGACAAGAGACCCAGTACTTC. Translating gives CASSLYRGGQETQYF.

This chain links TRBV2 with TRBJ1-3; no clear D gene. The germline V gene encodes CDR1 SNHLY and CDR2 FYNNEI. With 4 bases removed from V and 3 bases from J, the gap between germline ends came to 13 bases. This CDR3 spans 15 amino acids. CDR3 nucleotides: TGTGCCAGCAGTGGGGCCCCCCGGCTTGGAAACACCATATATTTT. This gives the protein CASSGAPRLGNTIYF.

The CDR3, as DNA: TGTGCCAGCAGCCCCGGGACAGGCCTCTGGGGCGGCTACACCTTC. This translates into CASSPGTGLWGGYTF. The chain carries TRBV9 and TRBJ1-2; the match to TRBD1 covers 8 bases. Trimming cost V 4 bases and J 8 bases; bases outside gene matches: 13. This CDR3 comprises 15 residues. The germline gives CDR1 SGDLS, CDR2 YYNGEE.

The chain has TRBV7-9 and TRBJ2-5, with 10 bases fitting TRBD2. The CDR3 totals 18 residues. CDR1 and CDR2 from the germline V gene are SEHNR and FQNEAQ (reference sequence). V shed 4 bases, J shed 4 bases, and the junction held 15 bases outside the gene matches. CDR3 amino acids: CASSSPWGFLAGVETQYF. CDR3 coding DNA: TGTGCCAGCAGCTCCCCCTGGGGGTTTCTAGCGGGAGTAGAGACCCAGTACTTC.